The T cell receptor (beta chain) under discussion was sequenced for a study of early T cells in non-severe SARS-CoV-2 infection. The CDR3 length is 14 residues. Trimming at V came to 4 bases and at J to 12 bases, leaving 11 bases not matched to a gene. CDR1 is MNHEY, CDR2 SMNVEV, per germline (reference sequence). There are many counts of this clonotype. TCRdb reprocessed the 5' RACE reads with MiXCR, giving one entry per CDR3 protein. The table lists around 57,000 distinct CDR3 sequences, approximately 6.2% of them singletons, with roughly 4% in the top ten. The receptor's source is an adult who was a healthcare worker with PCR-confirmed SARS-CoV-2 infection or an uninfected control (not recorded which). The chain is built from TRBV27 and TRBJ2-5, with 10 bases aligning to TRBD1. The source material was whole blood. The CDR3 protein is CASSSTDRGTQKYF. In nucleotides, the CDR3 is TGTGCCAGCAGTTCGACGGACAGGGGGACTCAAAAGTACTTC.